This T cell receptor beta chain comes out of a study of response to subunit inactivated influenza vaccine. TCRdb reanalysed the RT-PCR reads using MiXCR and keeps one entry per CDR3 protein. The sample comprises about 180,000 distinct CDR3 sequences, about 9% of which are singletons, and roughly a tenth rests with the top ten. In this sample, this clonotype turned up many times. This CDR3 comprises 14 residues. Trimming shortened V by 3 bases and J by 7 bases, and 16 bases separated the two germline ends. Looked up from germline, CDR1 is DFQATT and CDR2 is SNEGSKA (reference sequence). The source is a man aged 50-60 years who received an inactivated influenza vaccine. This chain connects TRBV20-1 to TRBJ2-1; possibly TRBD2 for D (6 bases). Sequences were derived from non-naive T cells sorted from PBMCs, sampled on the day of vaccination. CDR3 in DNA: TGCAGTGCTAGTGTTTGGGACGGGAGTAATGAGCAGTTCTTC. This encodes CSASVWDGSNEQFF.